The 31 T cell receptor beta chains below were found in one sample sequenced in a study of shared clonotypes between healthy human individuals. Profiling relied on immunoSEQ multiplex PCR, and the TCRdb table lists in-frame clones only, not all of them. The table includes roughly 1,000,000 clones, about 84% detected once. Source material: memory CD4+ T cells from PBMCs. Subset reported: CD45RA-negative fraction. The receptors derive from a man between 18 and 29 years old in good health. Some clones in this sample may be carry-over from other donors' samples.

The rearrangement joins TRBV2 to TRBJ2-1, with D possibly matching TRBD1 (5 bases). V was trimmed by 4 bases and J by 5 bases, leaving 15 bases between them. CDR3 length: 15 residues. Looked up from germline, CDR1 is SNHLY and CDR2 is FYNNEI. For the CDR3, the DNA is TGTGCCAGCAGTGGAAGGCAGGGATTGGACAATGAGCAGTTCTTC. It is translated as CASSGRQGLDNEQFF.

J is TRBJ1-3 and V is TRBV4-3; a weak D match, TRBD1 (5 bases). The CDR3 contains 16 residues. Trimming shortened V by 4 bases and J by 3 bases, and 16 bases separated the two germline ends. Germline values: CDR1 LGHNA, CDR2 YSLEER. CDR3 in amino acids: CASSPRRGAYGNTIYF. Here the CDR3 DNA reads TGCGCCAGCAGCCCTCGGAGGGGCGCGTATGGAAACACCATATATTTT.

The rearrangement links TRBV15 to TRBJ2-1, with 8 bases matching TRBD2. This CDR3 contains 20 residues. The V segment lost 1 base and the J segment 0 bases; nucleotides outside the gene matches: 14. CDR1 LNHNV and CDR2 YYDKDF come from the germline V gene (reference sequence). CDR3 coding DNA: TGTGCCACCAGCAGAGTGATTAGCGGGGCCCGACCTAGCTCCTACAATGAGCAGTTCTTC. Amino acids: CATSRVISGARPSSYNEQFF. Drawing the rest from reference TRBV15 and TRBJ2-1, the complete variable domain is DAMVIQNPRYQVTQFGKPVTLSCSQTLNHNVMYWYQQKSSQAPKLLFHYYDKDFNNEADTPDNFQSRRPNTSFCFLDIRSPGLGDTAMYLCATSRVISGARPSSYNEQFFGPGTRLTVL.

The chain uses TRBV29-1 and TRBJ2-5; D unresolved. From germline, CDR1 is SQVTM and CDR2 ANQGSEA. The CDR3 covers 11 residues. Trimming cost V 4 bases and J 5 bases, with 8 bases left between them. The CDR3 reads CSVVKVETQYF. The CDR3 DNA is TGCAGCGTTGTTAAAGTCGAGACCCAGTACTTC.

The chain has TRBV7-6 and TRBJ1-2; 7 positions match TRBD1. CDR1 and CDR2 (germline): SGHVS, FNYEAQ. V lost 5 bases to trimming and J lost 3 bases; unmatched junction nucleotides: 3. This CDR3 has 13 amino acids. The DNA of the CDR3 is TGTGCCAGCAGCCCCGACAGGGACTATGGCTACACCTTC. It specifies CASSPDRDYGYTF.

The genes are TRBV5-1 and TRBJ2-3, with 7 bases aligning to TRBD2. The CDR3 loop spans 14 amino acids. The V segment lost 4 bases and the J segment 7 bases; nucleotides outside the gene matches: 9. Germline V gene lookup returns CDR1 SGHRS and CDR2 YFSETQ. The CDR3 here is CASSDASGGYTQYF. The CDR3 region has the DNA TGCGCCAGCAGCGATGCTAGCGGAGGGTATACGCAGTATTTT. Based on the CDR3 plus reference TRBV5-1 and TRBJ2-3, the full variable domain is KAGVTQTPRYLIKTRGQQVTLSCSPISGHRSVSWYQQTPGQGLQFLFEYFSETQRNKGNFPGRFSGRQFSNSRSEMNVSTLELGDSALYLCASSDASGGYTQYFGPGTRLTVL.

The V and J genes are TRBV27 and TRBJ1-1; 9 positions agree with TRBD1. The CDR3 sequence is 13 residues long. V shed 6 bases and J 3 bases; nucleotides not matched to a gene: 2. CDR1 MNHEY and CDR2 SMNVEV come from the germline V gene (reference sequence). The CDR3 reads CASRQGAYTEAFF. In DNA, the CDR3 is TGTGCCAGCAGACAGGGGGCCTACACTGAAGCTTTCTTT.

CDR3: CAGGSGSTDTQYF. The CDR3 DNA is TGTGCCGGTGGCAGCGGGAGCACAGATACGCAGTATTTT. The rearrangement links TRBV5-4 to TRBJ2-3, with D maybe TRBD2 (6 bases). The CDR3 loop spans 13 amino acids. The germline V gene encodes CDR1 SGHNT and CDR2 YYREEE (reference sequence). Trimming left V 10 bases short and J 0 bases short, with 12 bases between.

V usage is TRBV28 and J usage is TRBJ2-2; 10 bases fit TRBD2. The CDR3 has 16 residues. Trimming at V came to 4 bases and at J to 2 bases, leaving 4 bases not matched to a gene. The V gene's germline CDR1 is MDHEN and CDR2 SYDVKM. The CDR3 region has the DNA TGTGCCAGCAGTTCCGGGACTAGCGAAAACACCGGGGAGCTGTTTTTT. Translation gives CASSSGTSENTGELFF.

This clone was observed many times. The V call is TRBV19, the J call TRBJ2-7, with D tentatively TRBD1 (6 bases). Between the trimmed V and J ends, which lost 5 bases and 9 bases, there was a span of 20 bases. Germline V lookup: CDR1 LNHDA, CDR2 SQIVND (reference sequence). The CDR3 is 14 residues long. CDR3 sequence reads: CASSSNQPGTPQYF. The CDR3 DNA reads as TGTGCCAGTAGTTCCAATCAACCCGGGACACCGCAGTACTTC. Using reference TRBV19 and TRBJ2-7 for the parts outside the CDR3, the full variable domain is DGGITQSPKYLFRKEGQNVTLSCEQNLNHDAMYWYRQDPGQGLRLIYYSQIVNDFQKGDIAEGYSVSREKKESFPLTVTSAQKNPTAFYLCASSSNQPGTPQYFGPGTRLTVT.

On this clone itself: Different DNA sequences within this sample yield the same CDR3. The CDR3 DNA follows: TGCGCCAGCAGCCCCGGGGGTGATCAGCCCCAGCATTTT. Translating it yields CASSPGGDQPQHF. The gene calls are TRBV5-1 and TRBJ1-5, with a tentative D call TRBD1 (5 bases). V shed 4 bases and J shed 5 bases, with 10 bases lying between them. Germline CDR1 reads SGHRS; CDR2 reads YFSETQ. CDR3 length: 13 residues.

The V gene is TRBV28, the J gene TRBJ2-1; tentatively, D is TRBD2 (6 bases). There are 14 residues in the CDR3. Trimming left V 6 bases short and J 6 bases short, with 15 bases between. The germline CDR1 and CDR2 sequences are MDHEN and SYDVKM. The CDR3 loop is CASRPGGAANEQFF. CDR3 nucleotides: TGTGCCAGCAGACCCGGGGGAGCAGCCAATGAGCAGTTCTTC.

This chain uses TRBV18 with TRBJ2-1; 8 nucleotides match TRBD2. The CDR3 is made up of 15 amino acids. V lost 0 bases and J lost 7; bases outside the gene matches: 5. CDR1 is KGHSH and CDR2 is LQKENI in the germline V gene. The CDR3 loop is CASSPPGLDGNEQFF. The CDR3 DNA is TGTGCCAGCTCACCACCGGGACTAGATGGAAATGAGCAGTTCTTC.

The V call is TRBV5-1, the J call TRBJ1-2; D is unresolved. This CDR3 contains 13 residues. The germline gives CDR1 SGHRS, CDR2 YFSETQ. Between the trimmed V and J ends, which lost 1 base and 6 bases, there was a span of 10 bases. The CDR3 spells CASSLRQPHGYTF. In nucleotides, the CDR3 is TGCGCCAGCAGCTTGCGGCAGCCCCATGGCTACACCTTC.

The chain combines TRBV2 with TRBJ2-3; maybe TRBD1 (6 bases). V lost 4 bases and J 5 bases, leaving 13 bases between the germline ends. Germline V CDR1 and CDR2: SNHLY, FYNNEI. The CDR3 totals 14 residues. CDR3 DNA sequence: TGTGCCAGCAGTGCACAGGGTCGACTAGATACGCAGTATTTT. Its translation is CASSAQGRLDTQYF.

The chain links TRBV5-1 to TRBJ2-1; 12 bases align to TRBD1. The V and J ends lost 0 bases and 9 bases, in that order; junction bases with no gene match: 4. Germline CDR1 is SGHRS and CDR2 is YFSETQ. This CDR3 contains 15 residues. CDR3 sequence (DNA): TGCGCCAGCAGCTTGGCCGGGACAGGGGGCACTGAGCAGTTCTTC. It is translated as CASSLAGTGGTEQFF.

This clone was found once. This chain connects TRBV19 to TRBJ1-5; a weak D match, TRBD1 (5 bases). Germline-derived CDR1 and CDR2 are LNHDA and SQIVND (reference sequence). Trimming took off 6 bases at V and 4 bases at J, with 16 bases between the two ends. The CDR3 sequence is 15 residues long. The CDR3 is CASSVTRQRNQPQHF. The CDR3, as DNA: TGTGCCAGTAGCGTCACCCGACAGAGAAATCAGCCCCAGCATTTT.

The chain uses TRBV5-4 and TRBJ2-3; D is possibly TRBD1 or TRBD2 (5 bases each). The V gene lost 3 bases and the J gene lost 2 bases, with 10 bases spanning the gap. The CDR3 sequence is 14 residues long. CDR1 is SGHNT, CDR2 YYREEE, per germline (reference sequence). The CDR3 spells CASSSRDVTDTQYF. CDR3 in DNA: TGTGCCAGCAGCTCTCGGGACGTCACAGATACGCAGTATTTT.

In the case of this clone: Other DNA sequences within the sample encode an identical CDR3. This CDR3 is CASSEELVEQYF. The CDR3 nucleotides read TGTGCCAGCAGTGAAGAGTTGGTTGAGCAGTACTTC. The rearrangement uses TRBV6-1 and TRBJ2-7; no clear D gene. Germline V gene sequence: CDR1 MNHNS, CDR2 SASEGT. Trimming pared 1 base from V and 7 bases from J, leaving 8 bases between. The CDR3 has 12 residues.

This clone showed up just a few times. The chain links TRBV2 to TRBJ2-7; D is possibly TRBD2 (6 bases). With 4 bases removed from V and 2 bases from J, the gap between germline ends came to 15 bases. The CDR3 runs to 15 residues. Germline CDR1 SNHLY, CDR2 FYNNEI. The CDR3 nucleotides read TGTGCCAGCAGTGCGCGGGACGCAACTACCTACGAGCAGTACTTC. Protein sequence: CASSARDATTYEQYF. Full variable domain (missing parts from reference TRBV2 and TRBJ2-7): EPEVTQTPSHQVTQMGQEVILRCVPISNHLYFYWYRQILGQKVEFLVSFYNNEISEKSEIFDDQFSVERPDGSNFTLKIRSTKLEDSAMYFCASSARDATTYEQYFGPGTRLTVT.

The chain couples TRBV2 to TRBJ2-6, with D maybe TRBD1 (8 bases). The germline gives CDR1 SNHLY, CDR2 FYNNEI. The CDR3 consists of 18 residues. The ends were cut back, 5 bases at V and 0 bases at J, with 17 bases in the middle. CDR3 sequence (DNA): TGTGCCAGCAGTCCTGGACAGGGACTAAGCTCTGGGGCCAACGTCCTGACTTTC. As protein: CASSPGQGLSSGANVLTF. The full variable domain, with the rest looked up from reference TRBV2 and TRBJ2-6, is EPEVTQTPSHQVTQMGQEVILRCVPISNHLYFYWYRQILGQKVEFLVSFYNNEISEKSEIFDDQFSVERPDGSNFTLKIRSTKLEDSAMYFCASSPGQGLSSGANVLTFGAGSRLTVL.

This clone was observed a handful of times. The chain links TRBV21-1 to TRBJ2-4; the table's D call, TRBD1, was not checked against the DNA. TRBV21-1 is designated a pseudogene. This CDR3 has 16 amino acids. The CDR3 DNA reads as TGTGCCAGCAGCTTCCACAGGGGTTGGTCCAAAAACATTCAGTACTTC. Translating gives CASSFHRGWSKNIQYF.

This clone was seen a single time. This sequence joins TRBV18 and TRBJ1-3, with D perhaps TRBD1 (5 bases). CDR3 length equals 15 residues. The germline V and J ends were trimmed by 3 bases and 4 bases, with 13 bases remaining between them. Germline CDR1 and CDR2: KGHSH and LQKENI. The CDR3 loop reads CASSPLGTQGNTIYF. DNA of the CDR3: TGTGCCAGCTCACCCCTTGGGACCCAAGGAAACACCATATATTTT.

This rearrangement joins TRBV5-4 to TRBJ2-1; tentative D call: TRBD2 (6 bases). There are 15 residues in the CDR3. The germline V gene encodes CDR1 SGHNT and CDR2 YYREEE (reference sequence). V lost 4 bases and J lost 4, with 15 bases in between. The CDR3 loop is CASSKRGGIYNEQFF. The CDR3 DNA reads TGTGCCAGCAGCAAGAGGGGCGGGATATACAATGAGCAGTTCTTC.

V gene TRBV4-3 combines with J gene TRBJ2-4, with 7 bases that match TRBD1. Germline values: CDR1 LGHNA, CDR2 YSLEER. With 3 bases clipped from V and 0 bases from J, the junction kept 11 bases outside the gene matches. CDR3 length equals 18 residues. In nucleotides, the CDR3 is TGCGCCAGCAGCCAGGAACCGGGACAGCCTCTAGCCAAAAACATTCAGTACTTC. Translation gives CASSQEPGQPLAKNIQYF.

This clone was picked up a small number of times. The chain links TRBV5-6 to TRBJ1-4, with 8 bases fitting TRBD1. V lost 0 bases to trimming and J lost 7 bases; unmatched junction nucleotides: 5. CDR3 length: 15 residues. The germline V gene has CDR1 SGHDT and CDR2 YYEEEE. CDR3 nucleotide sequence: TGTGCCAGCAGCTTGGACGGGACAGGATCTGAAAAACTGTTTTTT. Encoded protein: CASSLDGTGSEKLFF.

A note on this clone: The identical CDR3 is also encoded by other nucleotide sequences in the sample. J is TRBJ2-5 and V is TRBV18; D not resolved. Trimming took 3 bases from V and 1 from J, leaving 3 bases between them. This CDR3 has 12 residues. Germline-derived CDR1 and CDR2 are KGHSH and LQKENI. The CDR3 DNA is TGTGCCAGCTCACCGGGCCAAGAGACCCAGTACTTC. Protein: CASSPGQETQYF.

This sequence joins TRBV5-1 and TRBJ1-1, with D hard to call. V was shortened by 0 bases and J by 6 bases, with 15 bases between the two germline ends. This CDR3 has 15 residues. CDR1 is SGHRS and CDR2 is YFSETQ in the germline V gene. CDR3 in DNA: TGCGCCAGCAGCTTGGCCAGCGGAATATTACCTGAAGCTTTCTTT. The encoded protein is CASSLASGILPEAFF.

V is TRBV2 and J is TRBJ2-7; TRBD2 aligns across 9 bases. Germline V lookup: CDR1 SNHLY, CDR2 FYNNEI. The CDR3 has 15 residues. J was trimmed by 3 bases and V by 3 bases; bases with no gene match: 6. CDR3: CASSEGSGSYYEQYF. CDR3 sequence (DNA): TGTGCCAGCAGTGAGGGTAGCGGGAGCTACTACGAGCAGTACTTC.

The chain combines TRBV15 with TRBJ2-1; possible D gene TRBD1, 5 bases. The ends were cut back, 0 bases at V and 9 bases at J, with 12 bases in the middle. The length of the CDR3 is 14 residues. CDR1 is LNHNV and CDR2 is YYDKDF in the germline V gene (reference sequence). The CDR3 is CATSRDRGLGEQFF. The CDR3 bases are TGTGCCACCAGCAGAGATAGGGGCCTGGGTGAGCAGTTCTTC.

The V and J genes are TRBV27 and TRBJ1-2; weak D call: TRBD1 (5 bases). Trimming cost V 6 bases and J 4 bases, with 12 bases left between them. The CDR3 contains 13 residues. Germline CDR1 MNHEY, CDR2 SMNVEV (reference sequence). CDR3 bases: TGTGCCAGCAGCTTTAGGGACGGCTATGGCTACACCTTC. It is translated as CASSFRDGYGYTF.